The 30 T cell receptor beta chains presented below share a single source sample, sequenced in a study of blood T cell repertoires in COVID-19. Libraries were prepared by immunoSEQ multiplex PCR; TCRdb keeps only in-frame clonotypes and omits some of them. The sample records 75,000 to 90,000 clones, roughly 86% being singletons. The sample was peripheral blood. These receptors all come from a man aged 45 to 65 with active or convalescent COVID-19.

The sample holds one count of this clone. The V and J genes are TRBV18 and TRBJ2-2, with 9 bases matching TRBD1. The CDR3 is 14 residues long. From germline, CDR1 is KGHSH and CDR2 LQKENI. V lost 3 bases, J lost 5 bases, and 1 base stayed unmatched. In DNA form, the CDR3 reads TGTGCCAGCTCACCGACAGGGGGAACCGGGGAGCTGTTTTTT. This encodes CASSPTGGTGELFF.

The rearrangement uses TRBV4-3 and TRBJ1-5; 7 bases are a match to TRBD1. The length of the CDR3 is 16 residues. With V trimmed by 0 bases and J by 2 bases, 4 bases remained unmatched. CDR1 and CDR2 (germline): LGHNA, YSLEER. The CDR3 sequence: CASSQDYGTGNQPQHF. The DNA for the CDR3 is TGCGCCAGCAGCCAAGATTACGGGACAGGCAATCAGCCCCAGCATTTT.

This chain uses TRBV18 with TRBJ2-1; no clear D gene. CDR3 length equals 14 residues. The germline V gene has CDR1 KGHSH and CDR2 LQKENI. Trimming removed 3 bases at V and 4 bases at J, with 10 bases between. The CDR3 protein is CASSPTESYNEQFF. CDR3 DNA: TGTGCCAGCTCACCCACCGAGTCTTACAATGAGCAGTTCTTC.

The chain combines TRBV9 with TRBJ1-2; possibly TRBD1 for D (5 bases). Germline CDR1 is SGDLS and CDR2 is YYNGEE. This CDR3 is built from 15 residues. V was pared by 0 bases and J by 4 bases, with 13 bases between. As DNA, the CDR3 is TGTGCCAGCAGCGTAGAGGGGAGGGGTAGCTATGGCTACACCTTC. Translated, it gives CASSVEGRGSYGYTF.

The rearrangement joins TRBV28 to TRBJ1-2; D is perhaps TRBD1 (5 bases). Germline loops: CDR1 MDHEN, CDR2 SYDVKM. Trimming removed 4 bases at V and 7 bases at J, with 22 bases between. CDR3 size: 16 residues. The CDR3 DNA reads TGTGCCAGCAGTTCCCACGCGACAGACAGCCAGGCTGGCTACACCTTC. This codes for CASSSHATDSQAGYTF.

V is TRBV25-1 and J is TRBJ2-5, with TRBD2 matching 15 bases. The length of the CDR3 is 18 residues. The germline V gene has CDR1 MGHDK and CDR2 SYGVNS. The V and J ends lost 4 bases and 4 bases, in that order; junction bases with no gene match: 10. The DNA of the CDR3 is TGTGCCAGCAGTGCCGGACTAGCGGGGGGGCTGTACCCAGAGACCCAGTACTTC. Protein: CASSAGLAGGLYPETQYF.

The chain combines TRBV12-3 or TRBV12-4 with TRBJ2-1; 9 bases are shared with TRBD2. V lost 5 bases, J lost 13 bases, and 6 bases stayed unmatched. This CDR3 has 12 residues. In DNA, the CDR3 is TGTGCCAGCAGTAGAAGCGGGGGGCCACAGTTCTTC. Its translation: CASSRSGGPQFF.

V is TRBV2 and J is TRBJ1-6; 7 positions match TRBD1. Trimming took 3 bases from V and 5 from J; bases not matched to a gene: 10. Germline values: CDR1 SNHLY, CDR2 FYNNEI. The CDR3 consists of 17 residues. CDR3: CASSERQGRLNNSPLHF. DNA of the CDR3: TGTGCCAGCAGTGAGAGACAGGGAAGGCTTAATAATTCACCCCTCCACTTT. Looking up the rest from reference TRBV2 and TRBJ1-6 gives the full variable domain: EPEVTQTPSHQVTQMGQEVILRCVPISNHLYFYWYRQILGQKVEFLVSFYNNEISEKSEIFDDQFSVERPDGSNFTLKIRSTKLEDSAMYFCASSERQGRLNNSPLHFGNGTRLTVT.

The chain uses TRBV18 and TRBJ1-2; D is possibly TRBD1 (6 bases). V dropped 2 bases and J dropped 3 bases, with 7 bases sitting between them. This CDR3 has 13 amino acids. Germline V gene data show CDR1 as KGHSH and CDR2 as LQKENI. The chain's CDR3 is CASSPSGDYGYTF. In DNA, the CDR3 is TGTGCCAGCTCACCATCAGGGGACTATGGCTACACCTTC. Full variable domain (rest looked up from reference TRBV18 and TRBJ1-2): NAGVMQNPRHLVRRRGQEARLRCSPMKGHSHVYWYRQLPEEGLKFMVYLQKENIIDESGMPKERFSAEFPKEGPSILRIQQVVRGDSAAYFCASSPSGDYGYTFGSGTRLTVV.

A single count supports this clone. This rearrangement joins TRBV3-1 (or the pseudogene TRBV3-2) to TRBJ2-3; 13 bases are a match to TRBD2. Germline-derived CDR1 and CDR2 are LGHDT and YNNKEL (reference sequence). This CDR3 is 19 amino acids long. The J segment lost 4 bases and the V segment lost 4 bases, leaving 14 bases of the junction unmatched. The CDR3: CASSPRLLAGGPVADTQYF. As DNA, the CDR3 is TGTGCCAGCAGCCCCCGGTTACTAGCGGGGGGGCCCGTGGCAGATACGCAGTATTTT.

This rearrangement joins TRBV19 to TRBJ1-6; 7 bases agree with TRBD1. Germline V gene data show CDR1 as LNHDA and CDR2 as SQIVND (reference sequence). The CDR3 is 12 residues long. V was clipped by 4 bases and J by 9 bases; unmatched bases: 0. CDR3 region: CASSTGGSPLHF. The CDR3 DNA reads TGTGCCAGTAGTACAGGGGGTTCACCCCTCCACTTT.

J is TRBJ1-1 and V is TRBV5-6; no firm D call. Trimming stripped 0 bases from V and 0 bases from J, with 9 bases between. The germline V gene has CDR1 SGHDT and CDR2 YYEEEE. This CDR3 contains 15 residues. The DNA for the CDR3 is TGTGCCAGCAGCTTGGTTGGTCGCGTGAACACTGAAGCTTTCTTT. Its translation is CASSLVGRVNTEAFF.

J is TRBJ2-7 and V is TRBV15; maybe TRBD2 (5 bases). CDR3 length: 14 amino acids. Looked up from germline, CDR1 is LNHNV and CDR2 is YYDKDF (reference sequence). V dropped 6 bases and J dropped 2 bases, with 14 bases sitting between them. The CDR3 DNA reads TGTGCCACCAGTCCGCGGACCGGGGCCTACGAGCAGTACTTC. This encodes CATSPRTGAYEQYF.

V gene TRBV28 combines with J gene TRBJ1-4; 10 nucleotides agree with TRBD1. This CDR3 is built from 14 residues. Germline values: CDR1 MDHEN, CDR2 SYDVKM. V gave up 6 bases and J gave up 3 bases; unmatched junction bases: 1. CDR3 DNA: TGTGCCAGCAGGACAGGGGGCCCTAATGAAAAACTGTTTTTT. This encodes CASRTGGPNEKLFF. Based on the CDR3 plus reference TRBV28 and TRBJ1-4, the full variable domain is DVKVTQSSRYLVKRTGEKVFLECVQDMDHENMFWYRQDPGLGLRLIYFSYDVKMKEKGDIPEGYSVSREKKERFSLILESASTNQTSMYLCASRTGGPNEKLFFGSGTQLSVL.

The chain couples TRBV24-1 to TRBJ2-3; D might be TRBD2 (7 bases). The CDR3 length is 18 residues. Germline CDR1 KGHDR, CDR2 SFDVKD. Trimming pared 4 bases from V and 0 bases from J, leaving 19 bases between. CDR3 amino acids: CATSDLGGDARSTDTQYF. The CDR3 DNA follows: TGTGCCACCAGTGACCTAGGGGGGGACGCCCGAAGCACAGATACGCAGTATTTT.

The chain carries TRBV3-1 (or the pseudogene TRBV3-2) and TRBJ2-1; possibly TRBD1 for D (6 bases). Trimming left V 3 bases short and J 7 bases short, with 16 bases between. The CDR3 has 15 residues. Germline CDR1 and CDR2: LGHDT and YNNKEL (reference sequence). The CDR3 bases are TGTGCCAGCAGCCAGAGGGGGACGTATGTTAATGAGCAGTTCTTC. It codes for CASSQRGTYVNEQFF.

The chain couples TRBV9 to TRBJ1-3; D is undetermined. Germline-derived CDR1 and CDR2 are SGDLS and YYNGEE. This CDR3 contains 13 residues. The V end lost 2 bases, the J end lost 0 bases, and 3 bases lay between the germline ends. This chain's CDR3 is CASSVGSGNTIYF. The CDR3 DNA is TGTGCCAGCAGCGTCGGCTCTGGAAACACCATATATTTT.

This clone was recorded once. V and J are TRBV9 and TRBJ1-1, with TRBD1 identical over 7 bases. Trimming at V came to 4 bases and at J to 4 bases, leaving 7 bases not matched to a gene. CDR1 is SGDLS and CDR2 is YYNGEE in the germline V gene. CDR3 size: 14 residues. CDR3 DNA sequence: TGTGCCAGCAGCCCAACACAGGGGCCCACTGAAGCTTTCTTT. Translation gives CASSPTQGPTEAFF.

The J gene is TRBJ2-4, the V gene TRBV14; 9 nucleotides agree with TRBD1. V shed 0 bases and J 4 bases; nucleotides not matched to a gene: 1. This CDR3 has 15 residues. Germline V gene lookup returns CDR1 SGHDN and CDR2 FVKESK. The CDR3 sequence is CASSQEGTGKNIQYF. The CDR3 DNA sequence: TGTGCCAGCAGCCAAGAAGGGACAGGGAAAAACATTCAGTACTTC.

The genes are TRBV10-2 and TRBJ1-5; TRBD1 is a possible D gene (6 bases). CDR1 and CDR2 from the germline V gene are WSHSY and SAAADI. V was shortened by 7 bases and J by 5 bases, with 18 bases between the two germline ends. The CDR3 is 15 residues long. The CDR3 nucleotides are TGCGCCAGCACCAAAGGTTGGGGGGGCGATCAGCCCCAGCATTTT. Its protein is CASTKGWGGDQPQHF.

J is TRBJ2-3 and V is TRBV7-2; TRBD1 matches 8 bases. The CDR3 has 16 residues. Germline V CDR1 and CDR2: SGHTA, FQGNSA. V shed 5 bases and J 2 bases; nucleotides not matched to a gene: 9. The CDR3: CASSPTGVTFTDTQYF. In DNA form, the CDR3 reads TGTGCCAGCAGCCCGACAGGGGTTACATTCACAGATACGCAGTATTTT.

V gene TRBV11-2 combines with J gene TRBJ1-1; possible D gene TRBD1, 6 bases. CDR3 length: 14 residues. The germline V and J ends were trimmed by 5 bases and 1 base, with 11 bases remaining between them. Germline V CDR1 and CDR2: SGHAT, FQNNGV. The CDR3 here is CASSQMTGNTEAFF. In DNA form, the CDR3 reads TGTGCCAGCAGCCAAATGACAGGGAACACTGAAGCTTTCTTT.

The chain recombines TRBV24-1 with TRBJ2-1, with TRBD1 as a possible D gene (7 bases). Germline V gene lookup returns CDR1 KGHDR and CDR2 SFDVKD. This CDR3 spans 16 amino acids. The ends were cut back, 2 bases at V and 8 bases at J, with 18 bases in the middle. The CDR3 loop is CATSDWSRGRGDEQFF. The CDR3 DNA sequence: TGTGCCACCAGTGATTGGTCGAGGGGGCGGGGTGATGAGCAGTTCTTC.

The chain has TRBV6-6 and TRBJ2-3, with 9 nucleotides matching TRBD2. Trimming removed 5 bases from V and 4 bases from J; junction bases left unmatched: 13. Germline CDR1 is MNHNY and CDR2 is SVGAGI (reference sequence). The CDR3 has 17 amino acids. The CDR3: CASSQRRLAGGADTQYF. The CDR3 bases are TGTGCCAGCAGTCAACGCCGACTCGCGGGGGGGGCAGATACGCAGTATTTT.

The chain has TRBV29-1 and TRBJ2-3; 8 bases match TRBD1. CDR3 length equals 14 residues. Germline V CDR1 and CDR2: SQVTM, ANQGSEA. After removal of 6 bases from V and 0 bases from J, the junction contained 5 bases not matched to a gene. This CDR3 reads CSVRRTGSTDTQYF. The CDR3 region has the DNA TGCAGCGTCCGCCGGACAGGGAGCACAGATACGCAGTATTTT.

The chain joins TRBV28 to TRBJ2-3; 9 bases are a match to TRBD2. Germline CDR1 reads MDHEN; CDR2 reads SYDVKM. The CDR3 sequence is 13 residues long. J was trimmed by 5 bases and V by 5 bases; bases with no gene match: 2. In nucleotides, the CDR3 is TGTGCCAGCAGTGATAGCGGGGGAGATACGCAGTATTTT. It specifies CASSDSGGDTQYF.

CDR3: CASSPTGQVQETQYF. DNA for the CDR3: TGCGCCAGCAGCCCAACGGGACAGGTCCAAGAGACCCAGTACTTC. This chain uses TRBV5-1 with TRBJ2-5; TRBD1 agrees at 8 bases. In germline, CDR1 is SGHRS, CDR2 YFSETQ. The CDR3 has 15 residues. The V and J ends lost 4 bases and 1 base, in that order; junction bases with no gene match: 6. Full variable domain (missing parts from reference TRBV5-1 and TRBJ2-5): KAGVTQTPRYLIKTRGQQVTLSCSPISGHRSVSWYQQTPGQGLQFLFEYFSETQRNKGNFPGRFSGRQFSNSRSEMNVSTLELGDSALYLCASSPTGQVQETQYFGPGTRLLVL.

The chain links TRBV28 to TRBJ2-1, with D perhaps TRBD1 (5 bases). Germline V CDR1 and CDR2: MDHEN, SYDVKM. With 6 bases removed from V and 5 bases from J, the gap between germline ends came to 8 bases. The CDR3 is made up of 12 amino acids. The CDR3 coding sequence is TGTGCCAGCAGGCAGGGTAACAATGAGCAGTTCTTC. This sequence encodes CASRQGNNEQFF.

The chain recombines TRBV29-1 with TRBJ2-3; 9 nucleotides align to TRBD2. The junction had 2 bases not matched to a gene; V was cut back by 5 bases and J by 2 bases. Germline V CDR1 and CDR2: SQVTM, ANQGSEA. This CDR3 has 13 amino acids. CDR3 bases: TGCAGCGTTAAGCGGGGGGTCACAGATACGCAGTATTTT. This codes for CSVKRGVTDTQYF.

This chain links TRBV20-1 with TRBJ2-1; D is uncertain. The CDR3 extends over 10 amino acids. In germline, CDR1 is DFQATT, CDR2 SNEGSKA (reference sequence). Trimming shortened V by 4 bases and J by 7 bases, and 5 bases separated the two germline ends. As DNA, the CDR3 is TGCAGTGCTAATTCAAATGAGCAGTTCTTC. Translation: CSANSNEQFF.